A selection of T cell receptor beta chains follows, all from one sample in a study of blood T cell repertoires in COVID-19. Data came from immunoSEQ multiplex PCR; TCRdb stores just in-frame clones and leaves some out. The table records 250,000 or so clones, about 82% of them present only once. Sequenced material: peripheral blood. These receptors all stem from a man aged 80 or over with acute or convalescent COVID-19. Both conserved end residues are part of each CDR3. The D gene is left open where the match is weak. The size field is filled for only some rows; it gives once, few, many or a size class.

V	length	D	J	size	DNA	CDR3
TRBV5-4	14	NA	TRBJ1-1	once	TGTGCCAGCAGCTCCCAACAGGGTCGGACTGAAGCTTTCTTT	CASSSQQGRTEAFF
TRBV14	14	TRBD1	TRBJ2-7	NA	TGTGCCAGCAGCCTTTGGACAGGTGGCTACGAGCAGTACTTC	CASSLWTGGYEQYF
TRBV2	13	NA	TRBJ1-2	NA	TGTGCCAGCAGTGACCCAGGCTCTTATGGCTACACCTTC	CASSDPGSYGYTF
TRBV6-5	13	NA	TRBJ1-2	NA	TGTGCCACCGGACAGAACGCGGAGTATGGCTACACCTTC	CATGQNAEYGYTF
TRBV20-1	11	NA	TRBJ1-1	NA	TGCAGTGCTAGAGGGTTCAGGGAAGCTTTCTTT	CSARGFREAFF
TRBV7-9	15	NA	TRBJ1-4	NA	TGTGCCAGCAGCGCGACGGGAGCAACTAATGAAAAACTGTTTTTT	CASSATGATNEKLFF
TRBV3-1/TRBV3-2	16	NA	TRBJ2-1	NA	TGTGCCAGCAGCCAAGGTAGGGGGGGCGCGGCCAATGAGCAGTTCTTC	CASSQGRGGAANEQFF
TRBV5-1	13	NA	TRBJ2-3	NA	TGCGCCAGCAGCAGTACAGAAATAGATACGCAGTATTTT	CASSSTEIDTQYF
TRBV19	14	TRBD1	TRBJ1-1	NA	TGTGCCAGTGGGGTAGGGACAGTTAACACTGAAGCTTTCTTT	CASGVGTVNTEAFF
TRBV2	13	NA	TRBJ1-6	NA	TGTGCCAGCAGTGGGCAGAATAATTCACCCCTCCACTTT	CASSGQNNSPLHF
TRBV5-6	15	TRBD1	TRBJ1-1	NA	TGTGCCAGCAGCTGGGGGACAGGGGCCGTCTCTGAAGCTTTCTTT	CASSWGTGAVSEAFF